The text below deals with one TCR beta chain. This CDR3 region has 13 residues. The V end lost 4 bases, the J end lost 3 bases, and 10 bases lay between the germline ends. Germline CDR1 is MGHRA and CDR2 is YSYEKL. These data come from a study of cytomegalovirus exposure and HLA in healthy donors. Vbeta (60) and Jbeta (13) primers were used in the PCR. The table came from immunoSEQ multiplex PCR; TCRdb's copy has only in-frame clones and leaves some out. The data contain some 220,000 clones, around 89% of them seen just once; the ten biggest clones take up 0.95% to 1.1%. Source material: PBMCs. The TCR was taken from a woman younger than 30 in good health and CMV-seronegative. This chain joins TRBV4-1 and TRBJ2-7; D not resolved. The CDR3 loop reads CASSPRERYEQYF. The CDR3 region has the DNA TGCGCCAGCAGCCCCCGAGAACGCTACGAGCAGTACTTC.